This TCR beta chain appears in the sequencing data of a study of naive and memory T cell subsets. The study, taken as a whole, reports: Potentially, T cell activation and differentiation skew this RNA-based measurement.

An oligonucleotide containing a UMI was ligated to the 3' end of TCR cDNA. This clonotype was detected only a few times. Its target is not known. Losses at the gene ends were 0 bases for V and 4 bases for J; bases not matched to a gene: 14. The CDR3 spans 19 residues. CDR1 and CDR2 (germline): MNHEY, SVGAGI. Ligated cDNA underwent four rounds of PCR with nested alpha and beta constant region primers and SP2. TCRdb processed the 5' RACE reads anew with MiXCR; each CDR3 protein has one entry. The sample includes 45,000 to 55,000 distinct CDR3 sequences, about 4.5% seen only once; the top ten take around 0.8%.

The origin of this receptor is a female donor in good health. The V gene is TRBV6-5, the J gene TRBJ1-3, with 8 bases matching TRBD1. CDR3 amino acids: CASSYSRQGSYRVGNTIYF. Here the CDR3 DNA reads TGTGCCAGCAGTTACTCCCGACAGGGGTCGTATAGGGTCGGAAACACCATATATTTT.